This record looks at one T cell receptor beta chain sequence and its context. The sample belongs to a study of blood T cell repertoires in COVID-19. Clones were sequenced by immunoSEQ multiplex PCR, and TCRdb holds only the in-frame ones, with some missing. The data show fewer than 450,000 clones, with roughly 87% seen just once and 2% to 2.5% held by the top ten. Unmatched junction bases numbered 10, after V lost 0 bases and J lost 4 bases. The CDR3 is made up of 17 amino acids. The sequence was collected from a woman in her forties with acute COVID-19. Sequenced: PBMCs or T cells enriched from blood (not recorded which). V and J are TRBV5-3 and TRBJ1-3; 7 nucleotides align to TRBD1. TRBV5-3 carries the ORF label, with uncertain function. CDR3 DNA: TGTGCCAGAAGCTTGGACAGGGGAGAGGCTGGCGGAAACACCATATATTTT. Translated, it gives CARSLDRGEAGGNTIYF.